The 27 T cell receptor beta chains below all came from one sample that was sequenced in a study of type 1 and type 2 diabetes patients. PCR was run on genomic DNA. Amplification of the beta chain CDR3 used 30 forward and 13 reverse multiplex primers. One entry per CDR3 protein, called by TCRdb with MiXCR from the multiplex PCR reads. Of 280,000 or so distinct CDR3 sequences listed, around 47% are singletons. The specimen sequenced was peripheral blood mononuclear cells (PBMCs). Receptors originate from a man younger than 35 with type 2 diabetes.

This clonotype has just a few counts. V and J are TRBV12-3 or TRBV12-4 and TRBJ2-2; unclear D gene. The CDR3 spans 13 residues. V was shortened by 8 bases and J by 1 base, with 8 bases between the two germline ends. The chain's CDR3 is CASEVENTGELFF. The CDR3 DNA follows: TGTGCCAGCGAAGTGGAGAACACCGGGGAGCTGTTTTTT.

The V and J genes are TRBV13 and TRBJ2-2; D gene uncertain. The CDR3 spans 16 residues. Germline loops: CDR1 PRHDT, CDR2 FYEKMQ (reference sequence). With 0 bases removed from V and 6 bases from J, the gap between germline ends came to 14 bases. The CDR3 sequence: CASSLGLVEFPGELFF. The CDR3 DNA reads as TGTGCCAGCAGCTTAGGCCTAGTTGAATTTCCCGGGGAGCTGTTTTTT.

This rearrangement joins TRBV2 to TRBJ1-1; 11 bases map to TRBD1. The CDR3 extends over 17 amino acids. V shed 7 bases and J 4 bases; nucleotides not matched to a gene: 14. Germline-derived CDR1 and CDR2 are SNHLY and FYNNEI. CDR3 loop: CASTPGTGGILGTEAFF. The CDR3 DNA reads as TGTGCCAGCACCCCCGGGACAGGGGGAATTTTGGGCACTGAAGCTTTCTTT.

The chain uses TRBV19 and TRBJ1-4; D is unresolved. Germline CDR1 is LNHDA and CDR2 is SQIVND (reference sequence). V was cut by 7 bases and J by 8 bases, with 17 bases left in between. The CDR3 sequence is 14 residues long. CDR3 nucleotides: TGTGCCAGTAACCCGATAGGGATAGAAGAAAAACTGTTTTTT. Translated: CASNPIGIEEKLFF.

This clonotype appeared many times. The chain joins TRBV10-3 to TRBJ2-7; D not resolved. Trimming removed 0 bases at V and 0 bases at J, with 15 bases between. The CDR3 has 17 amino acids. From germline, CDR1 is ENHRY and CDR2 SYGVKD. The CDR3 region is CAISESGASPSSYEQYF. The CDR3 nucleotides are TGTGCCATCAGTGAGTCAGGAGCTAGTCCGAGCTCCTACGAGCAGTACTTC.

The CDR3 sequence: CASMGRTHTEAFF. DNA of the CDR3: TGTGCCAGCATGGGCAGGACCCACACTGAAGCTTTCTTT. The chain carries TRBV2 and TRBJ1-1, with unresolved D. V dropped 7 bases and J dropped 3 bases, with 12 bases sitting between them. This CDR3 contains 13 residues. The V gene's germline CDR1 is SNHLY and CDR2 FYNNEI. The whole variable domain, filled in from reference TRBV2 and TRBJ1-1, reads EPEVTQTPSHQVTQMGQEVILRCVPISNHLYFYWYRQILGQKVEFLVSFYNNEISEKSEIFDDQFSVERPDGSNFTLKIRSTKLEDSAMYFCASMGRTHTEAFFGQGTRLTVV.

This sequence joins TRBV6-6 and TRBJ2-5, with a weak D call TRBD1 (6 bases). Germline values: CDR1 MNHNY, CDR2 SVGAGI (reference sequence). Trimming shortened V by 7 bases and J by 8 bases, and 17 bases separated the two germline ends. This CDR3 is built from 13 residues. The chain's CDR3 is CASTLEGGETQYF. CDR3 coding DNA: TGTGCCAGCACCCTCGAAGGGGGAGAAACCCAGTACTTC.

Only a few counts were recorded for this clonotype. The chain carries TRBV19 and TRBJ2-3; 9 positions agree with TRBD2. The CDR3 contains 17 residues. The V gene's germline CDR1 is LNHDA and CDR2 SQIVND (reference sequence). With 6 bases clipped from V and 3 bases from J, the junction kept 13 bases outside the gene matches. CDR3 nucleotide sequence: TGTGCCAGTAGCGACGCTAGAGCGGGAGGACGAACAGATACGCAGTATTTT. This sequence encodes CASSDARAGGRTDTQYF.

The chain is built from TRBV27 and TRBJ2-5; a weak D match, TRBD1 (6 bases). Germline V lookup: CDR1 MNHEY, CDR2 SMNVEV (reference sequence). The CDR3 has 13 residues. Between the trimmed V and J ends, which lost 5 bases and 0 bases, there was a span of 7 bases. CDR3 region: CASSQGYQETQYF. CDR3 coding DNA: TGTGCCAGCAGTCAGGGGTACCAAGAGACCCAGTACTTC.

This clonotype was observed a few times. The rearrangement joins TRBV2 to TRBJ2-4; a weak D match, TRBD2 (6 bases). V lost 8 bases and J lost 1, with 12 bases in between. CDR3 size: 14 residues. The germline V gene has CDR1 SNHLY and CDR2 FYNNEI. The CDR3 protein is CASETRLAKNIQYF. The CDR3, as DNA: TGTGCCAGCGAGACTAGGCTGGCCAAAAACATTCAGTACTTC.

This sequence joins TRBV5-1 and TRBJ2-7; the match to TRBD1 covers 8 bases. J was trimmed by 5 bases and V by 3 bases; bases with no gene match: 7. In germline, CDR1 is SGHRS, CDR2 YFSETQ. This CDR3 contains 14 residues. CDR3 in amino acids: CASSSWTGPNEQYF. In DNA form, the CDR3 reads TGCGCCAGCAGCTCCTGGACAGGGCCCAACGAGCAGTACTTC.

This clonotype was found a few times. V usage is TRBV7-9 and J usage is TRBJ2-1; 10 bases are shared with TRBD2. This CDR3 has 16 amino acids. Per germline, CDR1 SEHNR and CDR2 FQNEAQ (reference sequence). V lost 5 bases to trimming and J lost 4 bases; unmatched junction nucleotides: 8. The CDR3 protein is CASSPRLAGVYNEQFF. The DNA of the CDR3 is TGTGCCAGCAGCCCCCGACTAGCGGGTGTATACAATGAGCAGTTCTTC.

This clonotype turned up a few times. The chain couples TRBV20-1 to TRBJ1-1; D is unresolved. This CDR3 region has 16 residues. Germline loops: CDR1 DFQATT, CDR2 SNEGSKA (reference sequence). V lost 3 bases and J lost 1, with 18 bases in between. The CDR3 protein is CSARDGLFARNTEAFF. The CDR3 DNA reads as TGCAGTGCTAGGGACGGACTTTTCGCGAGGAACACTGAAGCTTTCTTT.

The chain has TRBV12-3 or TRBV12-4 and TRBJ2-5; D is perhaps TRBD1 (6 bases). V was clipped by 3 bases and J by 5 bases, with 13 bases between them. The CDR3 runs to 14 residues. The CDR3 DNA is TGTGCCAGCAGTTTGGACGGGACACGGGAGACCCAGTACTTC. Its protein is CASSLDGTRETQYF.

The chain carries TRBV27 and TRBJ2-7; D is possibly TRBD1 (5 bases). Germline V gene data show CDR1 as MNHEY and CDR2 as SMNVEV (reference sequence). The CDR3 extends over 14 amino acids. V was shortened by 2 bases and J by 3 bases, with 11 bases between the two germline ends. The CDR3 spells CASSLRFRDYEQYF. In DNA, the CDR3 is TGTGCCAGCAGTTTAAGGTTCAGGGACTACGAGCAGTACTTC.

The V call is TRBV13, the J call TRBJ2-4, with 11 nucleotides matching TRBD1. The trim removed 4 bases at V and 6 bases at J, leaving 11 bases unmatched. Germline V gene data show CDR1 as PRHDT and CDR2 as FYEKMQ (reference sequence). CDR3 length equals 17 residues. CDR3 DNA: TGTGCCAGCAGCTCCTACGAGGGACAGGGGGAGGGAAACATTCAGTACTTC. This translates into CASSSYEGQGEGNIQYF.

Of note for this clonotype: One end of the junction does not line up with germline, which may come from a read error. J is TRBJ2-7 and V is TRBV5-1; D might be TRBD2 (5 bases). Germline lookup yields CDR1 SGHRS and CDR2 YFSETQ. The CDR3 has 14 amino acids. The CDR3 region has the DNA TGTGCCAGCAGCTTTCCCGGGTCGGGGTCCGAGCAGTACTTC. This codes for CASSFPGSGSEQYF.

This chain connects TRBV20-1 to TRBJ1-6; D is ambiguous. V lost 0 bases and J 14 bases, leaving 11 bases between the germline ends. This CDR3 has 12 amino acids. The germline gives CDR1 DFQATT, CDR2 SNEGSKA (reference sequence). The CDR3 is CSARDMQATLHF. CDR3 DNA sequence: TGCAGTGCTAGAGATATGCAGGCCACCCTCCACTTT.

The chain is built from TRBV7-8 and TRBJ2-6; D remains unclear. The CDR3 runs 22 residues. V dropped 6 bases and J dropped 1 base, with 31 bases sitting between them. The germline gives CDR1 SGHVS, CDR2 FQNEAQ. This CDR3 is CASSPWVWVRPIQLSGANVLTF. Here the CDR3 DNA reads TGTGCCAGCAGTCCTTGGGTTTGGGTCCGGCCCATCCAGCTGTCTGGGGCCAACGTCCTGACTTTC.

The rearrangement joins TRBV30 to TRBJ2-7; 7 bases match TRBD2. V shed 3 bases and J 2 bases; nucleotides not matched to a gene: 7. The germline CDR1 and CDR2 sequences are GTSNPN and SVGIG (reference sequence). This CDR3 region has 14 residues. The CDR3 DNA follows: TGTGCCTGGAGGGTTAGCGGGCTCGCCTACGAGCAGTACTTC. Residues: CAWRVSGLAYEQYF. Based on the CDR3 plus reference TRBV30 and TRBJ2-7, the full variable domain is SQTIHQWPATLVQPVGSPLSLECTVEGTSNPNLYWYRQAAGRGLQLLFYSVGIGQISSEVPQNLSASRPQDRQFILSSKKLLLSDSGFYLCAWRVSGLAYEQYFGPGTRLTVT.

V usage is TRBV19 and J usage is TRBJ2-7; D gene ambiguous. This CDR3 is built from 11 residues. The germline CDR1 and CDR2 sequences are LNHDA and SQIVND (reference sequence). Trimming pared 10 bases from V and 2 bases from J, leaving 9 bases between. The DNA of the CDR3 is TGTGCCACCGGGTGGGCCTACGAGCAGTACTTC. Translating it yields CATGWAYEQYF.

Comments on this clonotype: One end of the junction is discordant with germline, which a read error may explain. The chain is built from TRBV6-1 and TRBJ2-2, with TRBD2 matching 8 bases. The germline gives CDR1 MNHNS, CDR2 SASEGT. This CDR3 comprises 15 residues. CDR3 sequence: CAISDLTAGAGELFF. CDR3 coding DNA: TGTGCCATCAGTGATCTAACAGCGGGAGCCGGGGAGCTGTTTTTT.

Only one count was recorded for this clonotype. The chain has TRBV6-1 and TRBJ2-7; 8 nucleotides agree with TRBD1. This CDR3 comprises 14 residues. V shed 5 bases and J 2 bases; nucleotides not matched to a gene: 5. Looked up from germline, CDR1 is MNHNS and CDR2 is SASEGT. The chain's CDR3 is CASSPGQAPYEQYF. DNA of the CDR3: TGTGCCAGCAGTCCGGGACAGGCCCCCTACGAGCAGTACTTC.

V gene TRBV12-3 or TRBV12-4 combines with J gene TRBJ2-7; no reliable D call. The CDR3 totals 12 residues. Trimming left V 1 base short and J 4 bases short, with 5 bases between. The CDR3 loop reads CASSLVAYEQYF. Written as DNA, the CDR3 is TGTGCCAGCAGTTTAGTTGCTTACGAGCAGTACTTC.

In this sample, this clonotype turned up a few times. This chain connects TRBV6-5 to TRBJ2-7; tentatively, D is TRBD1 or TRBD2 (5 bases each). Looked up from germline, CDR1 is MNHEY and CDR2 is SVGAGI. This CDR3 is 14 amino acids long. Between the trimmed V and J ends, which lost 6 bases and 2 bases, there was a span of 14 bases. The CDR3 sequence: CASRGDGSTYEQYF. CDR3 DNA sequence: TGTGCCAGCAGAGGGGACGGAAGTACCTACGAGCAGTACTTC.

The V gene is TRBV20-1, the J gene TRBJ1-2, with D unclear. V was shortened by 0 bases and J by 5 bases, with 10 bases between the two germline ends. The CDR3 runs to 13 residues. The germline CDR1 and CDR2 sequences are DFQATT and SNEGSKA (reference sequence). Here the CDR3 reads CSARDKVEYGYTF. The CDR3 bases are TGCAGTGCTAGAGATAAAGTCGAGTATGGCTACACCTTC.

This clonotype was counted a few times. V gene TRBV24-1 combines with J gene TRBJ2-5; D may correspond to TRBD1 or TRBD2 (6 bases each). Trimming removed 6 bases from V and 2 bases from J, with 12 bases in between. This CDR3 is built from 14 residues. Germline V lookup: CDR1 KGHDR, CDR2 SFDVKD. The CDR3 nucleotides are TGTGCCACCAGTTGGGGGGCCGGTCAAGAGACCCAGTACTTC. It is translated as CATSWGAGQETQYF.